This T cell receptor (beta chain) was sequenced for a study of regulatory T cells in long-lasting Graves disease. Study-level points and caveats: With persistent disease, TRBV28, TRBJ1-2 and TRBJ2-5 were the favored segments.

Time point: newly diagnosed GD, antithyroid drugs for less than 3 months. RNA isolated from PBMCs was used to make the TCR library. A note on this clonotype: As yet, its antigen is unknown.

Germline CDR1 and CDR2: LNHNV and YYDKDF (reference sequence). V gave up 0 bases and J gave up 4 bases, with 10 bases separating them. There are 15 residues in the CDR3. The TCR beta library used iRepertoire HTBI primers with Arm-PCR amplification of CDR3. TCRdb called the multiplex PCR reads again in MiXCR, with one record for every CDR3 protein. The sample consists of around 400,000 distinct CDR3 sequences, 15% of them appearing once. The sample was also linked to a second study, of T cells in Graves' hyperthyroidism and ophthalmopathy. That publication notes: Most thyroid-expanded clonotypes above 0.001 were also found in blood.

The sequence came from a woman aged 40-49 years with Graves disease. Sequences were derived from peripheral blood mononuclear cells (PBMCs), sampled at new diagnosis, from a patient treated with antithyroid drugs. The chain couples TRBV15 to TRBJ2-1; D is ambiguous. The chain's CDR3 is CATSREPRVYNEQFF. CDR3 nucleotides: TGTGCCACCAGCAGAGAACCTAGAGTTTACAATGAGCAGTTCTTC.